This passage covers 8 T cell receptor beta chains from one sample sequenced in a study of radiation and T cells in renal cell carcinoma. Clones were read by immunoSEQ multiplex PCR, and TCRdb kept only the in-frame ones, dropping some. The repertoire holds about 22,000 clones, roughly half seen once, with 16% in the top ten. Treatment of the sample: 15 Gy SBRT to primary tumor, nephrectomy 4 weeks later. Sequencing used tumor tissue, obtained from a patient whose treatment included radiotherapy and nephrectomy. Receptors originate from a woman between 50 and 59 years old with renal cell carcinoma.

This rearrangement joins TRBV25-1 to TRBJ1-2; D uncertain. Trimming took off 1 base at V and 2 bases at J, with 11 bases between the two ends. Germline assignment: CDR1 MGHDK and CDR2 SYGVNS. The CDR3 runs 15 residues. The CDR3 DNA sequence: TGTGCCAGCAGTGAATTTGAAGGGAACAACTATGGCTACACCTTC. Amino acids: CASSEFEGNNYGYTF.

This clone was detected many times. The V gene is TRBV5-4, the J gene TRBJ1-1; D perhaps matches TRBD1 (6 bases). Trimming shortened V by 0 bases and J by 7 bases, and 13 bases separated the two germline ends. The germline V gene encodes CDR1 SGHNT and CDR2 YYREEE (reference sequence). The CDR3 runs to 14 residues. The CDR3 loop is CASSLAGQMYEAFF. CDR3 nucleotides: TGTGCCAGCAGCTTGGCCGGACAGATGTATGAAGCTTTCTTT.

V gene TRBV19 combines with J gene TRBJ1-1, with D possibly TRBD1 on 6 matching bases. The CDR3 totals 12 residues. The germline gives CDR1 LNHDA, CDR2 SQIVND (reference sequence). V lost 7 bases to trimming and J lost 7 bases, with 13 bases between them. CDR3 nucleotides: TGTGCCAGTATAAATACAGGGAATGAAGCTTTCTTT. The encoded protein is CASINTGNEAFF.

This clone has a handful of counts. V is TRBV5-1 and J is TRBJ1-1, with a weak D call TRBD1 (5 bases). Germline V lookup: CDR1 SGHRS, CDR2 YFSETQ. The ends were cut back, 2 bases at V and 11 bases at J, with 19 bases in the middle. CDR3 length: 14 residues. CDR3: CASSFDTGTLDAFF. The CDR3 DNA reads TGCGCCAGCAGCTTCGATACCGGGACTCTGGACGCTTTCTTT.

CDR3: CASSEAQMGLQPQHF. The CDR3 DNA is TGTGCCAGCAGTGAAGCGCAGATGGGCCTCCAGCCCCAGCATTTT. This chain uses TRBV2 with TRBJ1-5; the D is unclear. The CDR3 is made up of 15 amino acids. Germline values: CDR1 SNHLY, CDR2 FYNNEI. V was trimmed by 0 bases and J by 7 bases, leaving 13 bases between them.

The chain joins TRBV10-3 to TRBJ2-3, with 7 positions matching TRBD2. The CDR3 totals 13 residues. Per germline, CDR1 ENHRY and CDR2 SYGVKD. The CDR3 region has the DNA TGTGCTCGGGCCGCGGGGGAAACAGATACGCAGTATTTT. Residues: CARAAGETDTQYF.

The sample holds one count of this clone. The rearrangement uses TRBV6-1 and TRBJ2-3, with a possible D match to TRBD1 (6 bases). CDR3 length: 16 amino acids. Germline V gene lookup returns CDR1 MNHNS and CDR2 SASEGT. V gave up 3 bases and J gave up 2 bases, with 15 bases separating them. The CDR3, as DNA: TGTGCCAGCAGTGATCTTCAGGGGCGGGTCACAGATACGCAGTATTTT. It specifies CASSDLQGRVTDTQYF.

V gene TRBV6-4 combines with J gene TRBJ2-2; TRBD1 aligns across 7 bases. J gave up 4 bases and V 4 bases, and 3 bases lay outside the gene matches. The V gene's germline CDR1 is MRHNA and CDR2 SNTAGT. The CDR3 runs 14 residues. The CDR3 nucleotides read TGTGCCAGCAGTGCCCACAGGGGCACCGGGGAGCTGTTTTTT. This encodes CASSAHRGTGELFF.